A few counts support the clone carrying this T cell receptor beta chain. Its antigen is undetermined. V trimming: 3 bases; J trimming: 6 bases; junction bases outside the gene matches: 6. The CDR3 runs 15 residues. In germline, CDR1 is MGHRA, CDR2 YSYEKL. This specimen belongs to a study of tumour-infiltrating T cells in Burkitt lymphoma. Study as a whole: The Burkitt lymphoma cohort spanned all epidemiological subtypes. Overall and progression-free survival were predicted by productive clonality. Broader study findings: Many Burkitt lymphoma patients shared several public clonotypes.

Using immunoSEQ multiplex PCR, the repertoire was profiled, and TCRdb retains in-frame clones only, with some absent. The repertoire holds 2,000 to 2,500 clones, less than 25% seen once, with roughly 15% in the top ten. The sample consisted of tumor tissue from a relapse. The rearrangement joins TRBV4-1 to TRBJ1-4, with TRBD1 matching 8 bases. This clonotype originated in a human donor with relapsed Burkitt lymphoma. Some clones in this sample may be carry-over from other donors' samples. The CDR3 DNA reads as TGCGCCAGCAGCCAGACAGGGGTAGGCGATGAAAAACTGTTTTTT. This gives the protein CASSQTGVGDEKLFF.